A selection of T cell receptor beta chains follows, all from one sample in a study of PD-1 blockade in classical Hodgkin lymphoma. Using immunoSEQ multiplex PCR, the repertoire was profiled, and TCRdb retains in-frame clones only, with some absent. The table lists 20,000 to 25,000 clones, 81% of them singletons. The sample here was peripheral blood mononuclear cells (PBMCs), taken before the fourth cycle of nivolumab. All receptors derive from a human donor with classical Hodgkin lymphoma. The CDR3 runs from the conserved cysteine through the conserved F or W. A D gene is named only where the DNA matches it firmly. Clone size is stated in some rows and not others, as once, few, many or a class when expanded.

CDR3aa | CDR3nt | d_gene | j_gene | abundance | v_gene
CAWRDRAYGYTF | TGTGCCTGGCGGGACAGAGCTTATGGCTACACCTTC | TRBD1 | TRBJ1-2 | . | TRBV30
CALAPNNNEQFF | TGTGCCCTGGCGCCCAACAACAATGAGCAGTTCTTC | . | TRBJ2-1 | . | TRBV30
CAWRVGGRASYEQYF | TGTGCCTGGAGGGTAGGAGGGAGGGCCTCCTACGAGCAGTACTTC | TRBD2 | TRBJ2-7 | . | TRBV30
CASSLVRGTEAFF | TGTGCCAGCAGCTTAGTGAGAGGGACTGAAGCTTTCTTT | . | TRBJ1-1 | . | TRBV11-3
CASSLRGLATYEQYF | TGTGCCTCCTCCCTAAGAGGACTAGCGACTTACGAGCAGTACTTC | TRBD2 | TRBJ2-7 | . | TRBV11-3
CASRPRTGELFF | TGTGCCAGCAGACCACGGACCGGGGAGCTGTTTTTT | . | TRBJ2-2 | . | TRBV6-1
CSVEPVPPYTDTQYF | TGCAGCGTTGAACCGGTACCCCCTTACACAGATACGCAGTATTTT | . | TRBJ2-3 | few | TRBV29-1
CASGDRYEQYF | TGTGCCAGCGGTGACCGTTACGAGCAGTACTTC | . | TRBJ2-7 | . | TRBV2
CASSLMGGASYEQYF | TGTGCCAGCAGCTTAATGGGCGGGGCGTCCTACGAGCAGTACTTC | . | TRBJ2-7 | . | TRBV7-3
CASSELKQGRTTDTQYF | TGTGCCAGCAGTGAACTGAAACAGGGGAGAACCACAGATACGCAGTATTTT | TRBD1 | TRBJ2-3 | once | TRBV25-1
CASSPGLATYEQYF | TGCGCCAGCAGCCCGGGACTAGCGACTTACGAGCAGTACTTC | TRBD2 | TRBJ2-7 | . | TRBV4-1
CASSLDRAEAFF | TGTGCCAGCTCTCTTGACAGGGCCGAAGCTTTCTTT | TRBD1 | TRBJ1-1 | . | TRBV18
CASSRAYGETQYF | TGTGCCAGCAGCCGGGCCTACGGAGAGACCCAGTACTTC | . | TRBJ2-5 | . | TRBV5-8
CASSAGNTIYF | TGTGCCAGTAGTGCTGGAAACACCATATATTTT | . | TRBJ1-3 | once | TRBV19
CASSPPDRVSEQYF | TGTGCCAGCAGCCCCCCCGACAGGGTAAGCGAGCAGTACTTC | TRBD1 | TRBJ2-7 | few | TRBV6-1
CASSGRQVGQETQYF | TGTGCCAGCAGTGGGAGGCAGGTCGGACAAGAGACCCAGTACTTC | . | TRBJ2-5 | . | TRBV14
CASSGSYGVYEQYF | TGTGCCAGCAGTGGGTCGTACGGGGTCTACGAGCAGTACTTC | . | TRBJ2-7 | . | TRBV6-1
CASSSPGAGDEQFF | TGTGCCAGCAGCTCGCCCGGGGCAGGCGATGAGCAGTTCTTC | . | TRBJ2-1 | . | TRBV11-3
CASSLEGGTPLNGLNSPLHF | TGTGCCAGCAGCTTGGAAGGAGGGACACCACTTAATGGGCTCAATTCACCCCTCCACTTT | . | TRBJ1-6 | . | TRBV5-5
CASSVRGEGANVLTF | TGCGCCAGCAGCGTCAGGGGAGAAGGGGCCAACGTCCTGACTTTC | . | TRBJ2-6 | . | TRBV5-1
CAWSVARGEQYF | TGTGCCTGGAGTGTGGCCCGAGGGGAGCAGTACTTC | . | TRBJ2-7 | . | TRBV30
CASSIIVGGPPNEKLFF | TGTGCCAGTAGTATAATCGTCGGGGGACCGCCTAATGAAAAACTGTTTTTT | . | TRBJ1-4 | . | TRBV19
CASSASYEQYF | TGTGCCAGCTCTGCTTCCTACGAGCAGTACTTC | . | TRBJ2-7 | . | TRBV6-6
CASSSTEGLLRQYF | TGTGCCAGCAGTTCGACAGAGGGGCTCTTACGGCAGTACTTC | . | TRBJ2-7 | . | TRBV6-5
CSVQVTYYEQYF | TGCAGCGTCCAAGTGACGTACTACGAGCAGTACTTC | . | TRBJ2-7 | . | TRBV29-1
CASSLGQNYNEQFF | TGCGCCAGCAGCTTGGGTCAGAATTACAATGAGCAGTTCTTC | . | TRBJ2-1 | . | TRBV5-1
CASSSSGLRPGEQYF | TGTGCCAGCAGTTCGTCGGGCCTCAGACCGGGCGAGCAGTACTTC | . | TRBJ2-7 | . | TRBV28
CASSVGYNSPLHF | TGTGCCAGCTCAGTGGGGTATAATTCACCCCTCCACTTT | . | TRBJ1-6 | . | TRBV18
CATSNRLSAGGRNEQFF | TGTGCCACCAGCAACCGCCTCTCTGCGGGGGGGAGAAATGAGCAGTTCTTC | TRBD2 | TRBJ2-1 | . | TRBV15
CASIGSGSGELFF | TGTGCCAGTATTGGCAGCGGGAGCGGGGAGCTGTTTTTT | TRBD2 | TRBJ2-2 | . | TRBV19
CASSISYNEQFF | TGTGCCAGTAGCATTTCCTACAATGAGCAGTTCTTC | . | TRBJ2-1 | . | TRBV19
CASSLRIRVGTDTQYF | TGTGCCAGCAGCTTAAGAATCAGGGTGGGCACAGATACGCAGTATTTT | . | TRBJ2-3 | once | TRBV5-6
CASSPDPGGLYEQYF | TGTGCCAGCAGCCCCGACCCGGGGGGTTTGTACGAGCAGTACTTC | TRBD2 | TRBJ2-7 | . | TRBV11-2
CASNQVAGGPEETQYF | TGTGCCAGCAACCAGGTGGCGGGGGGGCCGGAAGAGACCCAGTACTTC | TRBD2 | TRBJ2-5 | . | TRBV2
CASSLGAEKLFF | TGTGCCAGCAGCTTAGGGGCTGAAAAACTGTTTTTT | . | TRBJ1-4 | . | TRBV7-9
CASSPDLWNNEQFF | TGTGCCAGCAGCCCCGACCTATGGAACAATGAGCAGTTCTTC | . | TRBJ2-1 | . | TRBV13
CASGPGTSGRSRETQYF | TGTGCTAGTGGTCCCGGGACTAGCGGGAGGTCTAGAGAGACCCAGTACTTC | TRBD2 | TRBJ2-5 | . | TRBV12-5
CAWDDRGGYEQYF | TGTGCCTGGGATGACAGGGGAGGCTACGAGCAGTACTTC | TRBD1 | TRBJ2-7 | few | TRBV30
CASSSPRLDAFNEQFF | TGTGCCAGCAGTTCACCCCGACTAGACGCCTTCAATGAGCAGTTCTTC | . | TRBJ2-1 | few | TRBV27
CASSRPGKETQYF | TGCGCCAGCAGCCGCCCCGGCAAAGAGACCCAGTACTTC | . | TRBJ2-5 | . | TRBV5-1
CASSSPGQGTYEQYF | TGCGCCAGCAGCTCTCCGGGACAGGGTACCTACGAGCAGTACTTC | TRBD1 | TRBJ2-7 | . | TRBV5-1
CASSSRDGYTF | TGTGCCAGCAGCAGCAGGGATGGCTACACCTTC | . | TRBJ1-2 | . | TRBV5-4
CAWKADTQYF | TGTGCCTGGAAAGCAGATACGCAGTATTTT | . | TRBJ2-3 | . | TRBV30
CAISPRAASTDTQYF | TGTGCCATCAGTCCTAGGGCGGCTAGCACAGATACGCAGTATTTT | . | TRBJ2-3 | . | TRBV10-3
CAWSVRGGNQPQHF | TGTGCCTGGAGTGTACGGGGGGGGAATCAGCCCCAGCATTTT | . | TRBJ1-5 | . | TRBV30
CASSLVGGHEQYF | TGTGCCAGCAGCTTAGTCGGGGGCCACGAGCAGTACTTC | . | TRBJ2-7 | . | TRBV7-2
CASTLKGTANSPLHF | TGTGCCAGCACTCTAAAGGGGACAGCGAATTCACCCCTCCACTTT | TRBD1 | TRBJ1-6 | medium-sized | TRBV2
CASSFRSSDGGLFF | TGTGCCAGCAGTTTTAGGTCTAGCGACGGTGGGCTGTTTTTT | . | TRBJ2-2 | . | TRBV28
CASSLVLAGVDEQFF | TGCGCCAGCAGCTTGGTGCTAGCGGGAGTAGACGAGCAGTTCTTC | TRBD2 | TRBJ2-1 | . | TRBV5-1
CASSIPGAAEQFF | TGCGCCAGCTCAATACCCGGGGCAGCTGAGCAGTTCTTC | . | TRBJ2-1 | . | TRBV10-1
CASSLIVGKDEQYF | TGTGCCAGTAGTCTTATAGTGGGGAAGGACGAGCAGTACTTC | . | TRBJ2-7 | once | TRBV19
CASSLIGPTENNSPLHF | TGTGCCAGCAGCTTGATTGGTCCAACGGAGAATAATTCACCCCTCCACTTT | . | TRBJ1-6 | . | TRBV5-6
CASSVGGPTDEAFF | TGTGCCAGCAGCGTAGGGGGTCCGACAGATGAAGCTTTCTTT | . | TRBJ1-1 | . | TRBV9
CASSLATGANTGELFF | TGCGCCAGCAGCTTGGCCACAGGCGCGAACACCGGGGAGCTGTTTTTT | . | TRBJ2-2 | . | TRBV5-1
CASILSASGRVIGEQFF | TGTGCCAGCATCCTCTCGGCTAGCGGGAGGGTAATCGGTGAGCAGTTCTTC | TRBD2 | TRBJ2-1 | . | TRBV5-4
CASNGGQGTEAFF | TGCGCCAGCAATGGGGGGCAGGGCACTGAAGCTTTCTTT | . | TRBJ1-1 | . | TRBV5-1